This TCR beta chain was recovered during a study of cytomegalovirus exposure and HLA in healthy donors. Study-wide results and caveats: Information on immune exposure was restricted to one variable (CMV serostatus). Association of a missense DCLRE1C variant with TCR beta V- and J-gene trimming was reported in a later analysis. Using the classifier, cytomegalovirus status was reportedly diagnosed with high specificity and sensitivity.

A multiplex PCR was run with 60 Vbeta primers and 13 Jbeta primers. The table came from immunoSEQ multiplex PCR; TCRdb's copy has only in-frame clones and leaves some out. This sample has 90,000 to 110,000 clones, with about four fifths found just once. Concerning this clone itself: Its antigen remains unidentified.

Germline lookup yields CDR1 MGHRA and CDR2 YSYEKL. The CDR3 sequence is 15 residues long. Trimming took off 4 bases at V and 7 bases at J, with 17 bases between the two ends. This chain connects TRBV4-1 to TRBJ2-1, with D possibly TRBD2 on 5 matching bases. The sequence was collected from a man between 25 and 39 years old in good health and CMV-seronegative. The sequenced sample consisted of PBMCs. This CDR3 reads CASSPARSEGNEQFF. CDR3 DNA sequence: TGCGCCAGCAGCCCCGCCCGATCTGAGGGTAATGAGCAGTTCTTC.